This T cell receptor beta chain was observed in a study of shared T cell receptors in the human thymus. CDR3 length: 16 amino acids. The V gene lost 6 bases and the J gene lost 0 bases, with 15 bases spanning the gap. Germline V lookup: CDR1 MDHEN, CDR2 SYDVKM. Only in-frame clones appear in the TCRdb table, and some are missing; sequencing was by immunoSEQ multiplex PCR. Seen here are 500,000 to 850,000 clones, approximately 89% observed once, and the top ten hold over 0.008%. These records were also assigned to another study, of human thymus T cells.

V is TRBV28 and J is TRBJ1-5; D is perhaps TRBD1 (6 bases). Material: thymocytes. This TCR derives from a boy in the first two years of life with a congenital heart defect. In DNA, the CDR3 is TGTGCCAGCAGCAAAACAGGGTCCCATAGCAATCAGCCCCAGCATTTT. It translates to CASSKTGSHSNQPQHF. The entire variable domain, with the rest obtained from reference TRBV28 and TRBJ1-5, is as follows: DVKVTQSSRYLVKRTGEKVFLECVQDMDHENMFWYRQDPGLGLRLIYFSYDVKMKEKGDIPEGYSVSREKKERFSLILESASTNQTSMYLCASSKTGSHSNQPQHFGDGTRLSIL.